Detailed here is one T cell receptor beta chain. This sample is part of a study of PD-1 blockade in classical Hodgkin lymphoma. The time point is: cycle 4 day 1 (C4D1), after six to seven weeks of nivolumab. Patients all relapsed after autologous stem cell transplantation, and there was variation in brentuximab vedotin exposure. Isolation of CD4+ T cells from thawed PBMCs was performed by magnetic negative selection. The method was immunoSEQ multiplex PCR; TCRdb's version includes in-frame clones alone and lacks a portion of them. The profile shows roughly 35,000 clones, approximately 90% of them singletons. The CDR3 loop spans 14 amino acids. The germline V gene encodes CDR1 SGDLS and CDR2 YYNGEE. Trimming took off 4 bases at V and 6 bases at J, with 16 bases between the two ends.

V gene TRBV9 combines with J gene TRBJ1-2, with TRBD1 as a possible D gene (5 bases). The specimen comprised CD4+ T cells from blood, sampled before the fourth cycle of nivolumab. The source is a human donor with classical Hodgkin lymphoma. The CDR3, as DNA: TGTGCCAGCAGCACTCACGTAGCAGGGAATGGCTACACCTTC. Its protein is CASSTHVAGNGYTF. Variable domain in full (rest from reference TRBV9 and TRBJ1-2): DSGVTQTPKHLITATGQRVTLRCSPRSGDLSVYWYQQSLDQGLQFLIQYYNGEERAKGNILERFSAQQFPDLHSELNLSSLELGDSALYFCASSTHVAGNGYTFGSGTRLTVV.